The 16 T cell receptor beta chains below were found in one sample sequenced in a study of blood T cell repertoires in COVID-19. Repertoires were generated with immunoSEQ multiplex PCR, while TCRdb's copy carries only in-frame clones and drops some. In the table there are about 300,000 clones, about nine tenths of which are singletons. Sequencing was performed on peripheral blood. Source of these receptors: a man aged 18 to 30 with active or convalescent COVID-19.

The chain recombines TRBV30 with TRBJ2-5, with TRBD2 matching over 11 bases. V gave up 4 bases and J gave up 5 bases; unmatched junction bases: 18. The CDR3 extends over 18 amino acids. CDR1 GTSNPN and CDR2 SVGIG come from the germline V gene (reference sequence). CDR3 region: CAWISRLAGRAREETQYF. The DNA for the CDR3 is TGTGCCTGGATCTCCAGACTAGCGGGACGAGCAAGGGAGGAGACCCAGTACTTC.

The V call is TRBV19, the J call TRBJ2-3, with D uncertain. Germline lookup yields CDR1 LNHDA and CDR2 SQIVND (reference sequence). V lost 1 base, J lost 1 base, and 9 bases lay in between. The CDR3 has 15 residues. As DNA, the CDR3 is TGTGCCAGTAGTATAGCCCCGTTCGGCACAGATACGCAGTATTTT. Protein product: CASSIAPFGTDTQYF.

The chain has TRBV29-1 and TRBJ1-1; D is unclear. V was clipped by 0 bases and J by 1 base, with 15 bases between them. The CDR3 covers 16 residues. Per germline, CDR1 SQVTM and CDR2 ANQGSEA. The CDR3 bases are TGCAGCGTTGAAGATAAATGGCCCTTAGCGAACACTGAAGCTTTCTTT. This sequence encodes CSVEDKWPLANTEAFF.

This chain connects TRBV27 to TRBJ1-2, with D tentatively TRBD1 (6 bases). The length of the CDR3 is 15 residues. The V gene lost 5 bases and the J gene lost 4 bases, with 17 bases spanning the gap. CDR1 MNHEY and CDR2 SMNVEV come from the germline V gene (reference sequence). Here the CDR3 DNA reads TGTGCCAGCAGTCCCGGGAAGGGGGACGGCTATGGCTACACCTTC. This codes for CASSPGKGDGYGYTF.

CDR3 in amino acids: CASSLISGSVTGELFF. The CDR3 nucleotides are TGTGCCAGCTCACTCATTAGCGGGAGTGTGACCGGGGAGCTGTTTTTT. The chain has TRBV18 and TRBJ2-2; 9 bases align to TRBD2. CDR3 length: 16 amino acids. The germline V gene encodes CDR1 KGHSH and CDR2 LQKENI. V lost 4 bases and J lost 5; bases outside the gene matches: 8.

The CDR3 protein is CASSHPRGGGGVNEQFF. As DNA, the CDR3 is TGTGCCAGTAGTCATCCGCGTGGGGGCGGGGGGGTTAATGAGCAGTTCTTC. This chain uses TRBV19 with TRBJ2-1; 9 nucleotides line up with TRBD2. Trimming removed 5 bases from V and 7 bases from J; junction bases left unmatched: 15. Germline loops: CDR1 LNHDA, CDR2 SQIVND (reference sequence). This CDR3 has 17 amino acids.

The CDR3, as DNA: TGTGCCAGCAGCTCCACAGGGGGCAGTGGTTCACCCCTCCACTTT. Translated, it gives CASSSTGGSGSPLHF. The chain joins TRBV7-2 to TRBJ1-6; 9 bases match TRBD1. CDR3 length equals 15 residues. V was pared by 4 bases and J by 9 bases, with 7 bases of the junction left unmatched. Germline V gene data show CDR1 as SGHTA and CDR2 as FQGNSA.

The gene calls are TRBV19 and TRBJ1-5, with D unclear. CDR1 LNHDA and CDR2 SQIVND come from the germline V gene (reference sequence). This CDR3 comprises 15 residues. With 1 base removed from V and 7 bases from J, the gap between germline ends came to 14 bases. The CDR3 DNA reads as TGTGCCAGTAGTATAGGCGGCGGTCTTCCGCAGCCCCAGCATTTT. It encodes CASSIGGGLPQPQHF.

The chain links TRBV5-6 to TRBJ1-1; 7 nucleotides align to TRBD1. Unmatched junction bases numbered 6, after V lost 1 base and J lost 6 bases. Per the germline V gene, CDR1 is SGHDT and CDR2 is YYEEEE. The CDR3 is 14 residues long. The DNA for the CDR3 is TGTGCCAGCAGCTTGAGGTCCAGGGGGTCTGAAGCTTTCTTT. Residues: CASSLRSRGSEAFF.

The CDR3 spells CASSSRVWRDPGELFF. CDR3 in DNA: TGTGCCAGCAGCTCCAGGGTTTGGAGGGATCCCGGGGAGCTGTTTTTT. This chain joins TRBV5-6 and TRBJ2-2; weak D call: TRBD2 (6 bases). Per the germline V gene, CDR1 is SGHDT and CDR2 is YYEEEE. V lost 3 bases and J 6 bases, leaving 18 bases between the germline ends. This CDR3 has 16 amino acids.

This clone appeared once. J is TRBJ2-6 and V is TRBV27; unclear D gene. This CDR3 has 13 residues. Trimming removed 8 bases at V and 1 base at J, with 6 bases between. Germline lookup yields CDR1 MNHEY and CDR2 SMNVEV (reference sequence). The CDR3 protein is CASSGSGANVLTF. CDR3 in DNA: TGTGCCAGCTCGGGTTCTGGGGCCAACGTCCTGACTTTC.

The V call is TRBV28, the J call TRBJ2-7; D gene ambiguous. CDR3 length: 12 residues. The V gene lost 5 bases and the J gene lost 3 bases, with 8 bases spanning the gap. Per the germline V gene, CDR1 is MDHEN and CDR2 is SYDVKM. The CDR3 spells CASSQYGYEQYF. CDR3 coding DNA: TGTGCCAGCAGTCAATACGGCTACGAGCAGTACTTC.

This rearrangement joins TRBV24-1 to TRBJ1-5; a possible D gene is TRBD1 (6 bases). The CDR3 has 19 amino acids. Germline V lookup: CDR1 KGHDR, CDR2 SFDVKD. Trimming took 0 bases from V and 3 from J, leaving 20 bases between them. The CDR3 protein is CATSDLQVVSGQTNQPQHF. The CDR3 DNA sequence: TGTGCCACCAGTGATTTGCAGGTTGTCAGTGGACAGACCAATCAGCCCCAGCATTTT.

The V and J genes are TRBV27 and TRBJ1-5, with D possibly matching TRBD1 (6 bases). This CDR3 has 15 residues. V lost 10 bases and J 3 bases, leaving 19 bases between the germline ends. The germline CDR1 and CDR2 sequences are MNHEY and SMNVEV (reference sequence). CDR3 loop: CATPQQGKNNQPQHF. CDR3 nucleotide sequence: TGTGCCACTCCTCAACAGGGAAAGAACAATCAGCCCCAGCATTTT.

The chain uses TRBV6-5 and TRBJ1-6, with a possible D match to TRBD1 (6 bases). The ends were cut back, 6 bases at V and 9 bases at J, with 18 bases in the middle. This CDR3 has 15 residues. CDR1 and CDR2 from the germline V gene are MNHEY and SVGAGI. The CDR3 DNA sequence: TGTGCCAGCAGGGGGAAACAGGGAGTTATTTCACCCCTCCACTTT. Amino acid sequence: CASRGKQGVISPLHF.

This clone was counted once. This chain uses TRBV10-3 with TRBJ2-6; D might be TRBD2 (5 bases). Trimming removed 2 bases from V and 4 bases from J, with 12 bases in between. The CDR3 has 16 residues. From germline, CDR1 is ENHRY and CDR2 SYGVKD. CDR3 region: CAISEKAGSGANVLTF. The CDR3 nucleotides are TGTGCCATCAGTGAGAAGGCGGGCTCCGGGGCCAACGTCCTGACTTTC.